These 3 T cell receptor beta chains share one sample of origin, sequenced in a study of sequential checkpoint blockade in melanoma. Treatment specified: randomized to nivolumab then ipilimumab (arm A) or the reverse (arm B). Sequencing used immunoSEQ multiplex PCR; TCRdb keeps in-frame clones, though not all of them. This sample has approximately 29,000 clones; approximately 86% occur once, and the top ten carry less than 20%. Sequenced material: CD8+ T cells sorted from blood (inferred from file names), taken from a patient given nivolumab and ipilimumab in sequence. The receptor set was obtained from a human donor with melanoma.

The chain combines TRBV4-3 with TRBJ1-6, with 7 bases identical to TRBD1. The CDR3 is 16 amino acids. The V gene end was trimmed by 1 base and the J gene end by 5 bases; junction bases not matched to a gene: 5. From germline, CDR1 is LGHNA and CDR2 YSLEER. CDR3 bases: TGCGCCAGCAGCCAAGGTTACAGGGGAGATAATTCACCCCTCCACTTT. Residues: CASSQGYRGDNSPLHF.

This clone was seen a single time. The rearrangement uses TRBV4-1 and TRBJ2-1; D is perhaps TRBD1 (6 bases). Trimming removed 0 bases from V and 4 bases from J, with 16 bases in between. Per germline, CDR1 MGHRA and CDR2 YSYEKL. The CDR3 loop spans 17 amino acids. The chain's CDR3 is CASSQEFEDSDYNEQFF. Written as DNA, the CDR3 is TGCGCCAGCAGCCAAGAATTTGAGGACAGCGATTACAATGAGCAGTTCTTC.

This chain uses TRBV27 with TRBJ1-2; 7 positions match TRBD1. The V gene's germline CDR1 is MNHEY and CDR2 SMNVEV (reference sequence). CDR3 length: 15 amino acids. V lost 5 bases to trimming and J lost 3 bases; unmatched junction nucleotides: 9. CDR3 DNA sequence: TGTGCCAGCAGTCCAGACAGGGTGGGTCACTATGGCTACACCTTC. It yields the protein CASSPDRVGHYGYTF.